This is a list of T cell receptor beta chains from one sample in a study of lymphopenia after photon versus proton radiotherapy. Produced via immunoSEQ multiplex PCR; TCRdb's table is partial and in-frame only. This sample has approximately 2,100 clones, with around 77% found just once. The material sequenced was peripheral blood, taken from a patient treated with photon-based radiotherapy. The receptors derive from an elderly man with cholangiocarcinoma. CDR3s include the opening cysteine and the closing phenylalanine or tryptophan. D genes are given only for firm matches. Size is stated for part of the rows, as once, few or many counts, or as a class when the clone is expanded.

CDR3 DNA,CDR3 protein,clone size,J gene,V gene,D gene
TGTGCCAGCAGTAATACAAACAGGGGCAATGAGCAGTTCTTC,CASSNTNRGNEQFF,-,TRBJ2-1,TRBV6-4,TRBD1
TGTGCCAGCAGTGAAAACCTAGCGGGGGGGAAGGAGACCCAGTACTTC,CASSENLAGGKETQYF,-,TRBJ2-5,TRBV2,TRBD2
TGTGCCAGCAGTCTGATAGGGGGCGACTTGGCCTACGAGCAGTACTTC,CASSLIGGDLAYEQYF,-,TRBJ2-7,TRBV2,TRBD1
TGCGCCAGCAGCCGGGGCCCCTCCTACGAGCAGTACTTC,CASSRGPSYEQYF,-,TRBJ2-7,TRBV4-1,-
TGTGCTAGTGGTCCTCCAGCGGGAGCCTACAATGAGCAGTTCTTC,CASGPPAGAYNEQFF,-,TRBJ2-1,TRBV12-5,TRBD2
TGCGCCAGCAGCTGGGGACAGGGCTACGAGCAGTACTTC,CASSWGQGYEQYF,-,TRBJ2-7,TRBV5-1,TRBD1
TGCAGCGTTGACGGGGCCCGGGACGAGCAGTACTTC,CSVDGARDEQYF,-,TRBJ2-7,TRBV29-1,-
TGCGCCAGCAGCCTTAGCGGGGTAAAAGAGACCCAGTACTTC,CASSLSGVKETQYF,-,TRBJ2-5,TRBV5-1,TRBD2
TGTGCCTGGAGTTTTCTAGCCTCGCGGGCGGAGGCCCAGTACTTC,CAWSFLASRAEAQYF,-,TRBJ2-5,TRBV30,-
TGTGCCAGCAGCCTCTCGGGGGGGAATCAGCCCCAGCATTTT,CASSLSGGNQPQHF,-,TRBJ1-5,TRBV7-9,-
TGTGCCAGCAGTTACCTGACAGGGGACAATGAGCAGTTCTTC,CASSYLTGDNEQFF,-,TRBJ2-1,TRBV6-8,TRBD1
TGTGCCACCAGCGGAGGAACCTATGGCTACACCTTC,CATSGGTYGYTF,once,TRBJ1-2,TRBV15,-
TGTGCCAGCAGCCTCAGCGGGGGGGCCTTGGAGACCCAGTACTTC,CASSLSGGALETQYF,-,TRBJ2-5,TRBV7-3,TRBD2
TGTGCCAGCAGCTTAGCGGGAGGGGGGAACACTGAAGCTTTCTTT,CASSLAGGGNTEAFF,-,TRBJ1-1,TRBV7-9,-
TGCGCCAGCAGCCCAACAGGGATCCTCAATCAGCCCCAGCATTTT,CASSPTGILNQPQHF,-,TRBJ1-5,TRBV5-1,-
TGTGCCAGCAGTTTTATCCTAGGGGGGCTTGGCTACACCTTC,CASSFILGGLGYTF,-,TRBJ1-2,TRBV28,-
TGTGCCAGCTCACCCGACAGGGGTGGCAATCAGCCCCAGCATTTT,CASSPDRGGNQPQHF,few,TRBJ1-5,TRBV18,TRBD1
TGTGCCAGTAGTATGATGCCCGGGGATACGCAGTATTTT,CASSMMPGDTQYF,-,TRBJ2-3,TRBV19,-
TGTGCCAGCAGTTCTCTAGGAGGCACCGGGGAGCTGTTTTTT,CASSSLGGTGELFF,-,TRBJ2-2,TRBV27,-
TGCAGCGTACGCACAGGGGGTTCCTCCTACGAGCAGTACTTC,CSVRTGGSSYEQYF,-,TRBJ2-7,TRBV29-1,TRBD1
TGTGCCAGCAGCTTGGGGGCATCCGGGCACACCGGGGAGCTGTTTTTT,CASSLGASGHTGELFF,few,TRBJ2-2,TRBV5-6,-
TGTGCCAGCAGCCTACAGGAGAACACTGAAGCTTTCTTT,CASSLQENTEAFF,-,TRBJ1-1,TRBV6-1,-
TGTGCCAGCAGTGGACAGTCGGGCGCAGATACGCAGTATTTT,CASSGQSGADTQYF,-,TRBJ2-3,TRBV6-1,-
TGCGCCAGCAGTCTCCCGGGGACAGACATTGAAAAACTGTTTTTT,CASSLPGTDIEKLFF,-,TRBJ1-4,TRBV4-1,TRBD1
TGTGCCAGCAGGGAACCCGGGAGCTCCTACGAGCAGTACTTC,CASREPGSSYEQYF,-,TRBJ2-7,TRBV28,-
TGTGCCAGCACCGGCCTTAGAGGGATAGGGGAGACCCAGTACTTC,CASTGLRGIGETQYF,-,TRBJ2-5,TRBV2,-
TGTGCCAGCAGGGGGGATCCAAATTATAATTCACCCCTCCACTTT,CASRGDPNYNSPLHF,-,TRBJ1-6,TRBV6-1,-
TGTGCCAGCAGCGCGTGGGGGTCGCAAGGAAACACCATATATTTT,CASSAWGSQGNTIYF,-,TRBJ1-3,TRBV21-1,-
TGTGCCAGCAGGGACAGGGCCTATGGCTACACCTTC,CASRDRAYGYTF,once,TRBJ1-2,TRBV2,TRBD1
TGTGCCAGCAGTTACTCGAGGGCAACCTACGAGCAGTACTTC,CASSYSRATYEQYF,-,TRBJ2-7,TRBV6-5,-
TGCGCCAGCAGCTCGGAGGGGTTTAACTATGGCTACACCTTC,CASSSEGFNYGYTF,-,TRBJ1-2,TRBV5-1,-